Detailed here is one T cell receptor beta chain. Authors' data handling: Nucleated cell counts were estimated from reference gene primer amplification. The protocol was immunoSEQ multiplex PCR, while the TCRdb copy is restricted to in-frame clones and leaves out a portion. V, J and clone size are those of that table, while D and trimming were read from the DNA. Found here are 150,000 to 200,000 clones, more than 65% of them singletons; the top ten hold roughly a tenth. This sample was included in a study of blood T cell repertoires in COVID-19. Study as a whole: Material from acute and convalescent COVID-19 was sourced from the United States, Italy and Spain. Sources were T cells, B-cell-depleted T cells, or PBMCs; the material itself was cDNA or gDNA.

This CDR3 spans 16 amino acids. With 3 bases clipped from V and 3 bases from J, the junction kept 1 base outside the gene matches. Germline CDR1 and CDR2: SGHVS and FNYEAQ. The sample consisted of peripheral blood. This chain uses TRBV7-6 with TRBJ2-2; 13 bases align to TRBD2. The origin of this receptor is a woman over 75 with active or convalescent COVID-19. CDR3 nucleotide sequence: TGTGCCAGCAGCTTGGGACTAGCGGGATACACCGGGGAGCTGTTTTTT. Translation: CASSLGLAGYTGELFF.